This TCR beta chain appears in the sequencing data of a study of blood T cell repertoires in COVID-19. Some clones are missing from TCRdb's copy, which holds only in-frame ones; the method was immunoSEQ multiplex PCR. The table shows some 410,000 clones, with roughly 88% occurring only once. This receptor was obtained from a woman in her twenties or thirties with acute COVID-19. The specimen was PBMCs or T cells enriched from blood (not recorded which).

For the CDR3, the DNA is TGCAGCGTACAGGGGGAGAGCACAGATACGCAGTATTTT. It is translated as CSVQGESTDTQYF. The chain has TRBV29-1 and TRBJ2-3, with 8 positions matching TRBD1. CDR3 length equals 13 residues. The V gene's germline CDR1 is SQVTM and CDR2 ANQGSEA. J was trimmed by 0 bases and V by 6 bases; bases with no gene match: 2.